This entry concerns a single TCR beta chain. This sample is drawn from a study of blood T cell repertoires in COVID-19. On the study more broadly: Collection of acute and convalescent COVID-19 samples took place in the United States, Italy and Spain.

This CDR3 spans 15 amino acids. Unmatched junction bases numbered 5, after V lost 4 bases and J lost 1 base. Germline V CDR1 and CDR2: SGHVS, FQNEAQ. Generated by immunoSEQ multiplex PCR, the TCRdb table keeps only in-frame clones and is missing some. Among over 120,000 clones, around nine tenths were seen once, and the ten largest hold 8.6%. The material sequenced was peripheral blood. This rearrangement joins TRBV7-8 to TRBJ1-1; 8 bases agree with TRBD1. The sequence came from a woman between 45 and 60 years old with active or convalescent COVID-19. Written as DNA, the CDR3 is TGTGCCAGCAGCTCTGTCGGGACAGGGAACACTGAAGCTTTCTTT. Translated: CASSSVGTGNTEAFF.